These 12 T cell receptor beta chains came from one sample sequenced in a study of blood T cell repertoires in COVID-19. Sequencing used immunoSEQ multiplex PCR; TCRdb keeps in-frame clones, though not all of them. Of hundreds of thousands of clones in the sample, more than 75% were seen once. The sequencing input was peripheral blood. Receptor source: a man in his fifties with acute or convalescent COVID-19.

The CDR3 region is CASSVGQGGGYNEQFF. The DNA of the CDR3 is TGTGCCAGCAGCGTAGGACAAGGCGGGGGCTACAATGAGCAGTTCTTC. The rearrangement uses TRBV9 and TRBJ2-1; 7 nucleotides match TRBD2. This CDR3 is 16 amino acids long. Losses at the gene ends were 0 bases for V and 3 bases for J; bases not matched to a gene: 6. Germline lookup yields CDR1 SGDLS and CDR2 YYNGEE.

The DNA for the CDR3 is TGTGCCAGCAGTCTTAGGGGTGGCACTGAAGCTTTCTTT. Encoded protein: CASSLRGGTEAFF. J is TRBJ1-1 and V is TRBV5-4, with TRBD1 as a possible D gene (5 bases). The V and J ends lost 5 bases and 4 bases respectively, with 12 bases between them. Germline CDR1 and CDR2: SGHNT and YYREEE (reference sequence). The CDR3 spans 13 residues.

V usage is TRBV18 and J usage is TRBJ1-4; TRBD1 might be the D (6 bases). Trimming shortened V by 3 bases and J by 0 bases, and 14 bases separated the two germline ends. This CDR3 contains 17 residues. From germline, CDR1 is KGHSH and CDR2 LQKENI. The CDR3 DNA reads as TGTGCCAGCTCACCGCAAAAAGGACAGACAACTAATGAAAAACTGTTTTTT. Its translation is CASSPQKGQTTNEKLFF. The full variable domain, its missing parts supplied by reference TRBV18 and TRBJ1-4, is NAGVMQNPRHLVRRRGQEARLRCSPMKGHSHVYWYRQLPEEGLKFMVYLQKENIIDESGMPKERFSAEFPKEGPSILRIQQVVRGDSAAYFCASSPQKGQTTNEKLFFGSGTQLSVL.

The rearrangement uses TRBV6-5 and TRBJ1-2, with 8 bases lining up with TRBD1. Germline V lookup: CDR1 MNHEY, CDR2 SVGAGI. V gave up 0 bases and J gave up 4 bases; unmatched junction bases: 4. The CDR3 length is 15 residues. The CDR3 DNA reads as TGTGCCAGCAGTTACTCTCGCAGGGGGCTCTATGGCTACACCTTC. This encodes CASSYSRRGLYGYTF.

Turning to this clone: This same CDR3 is encoded by further DNA sequences in the sample. The chain links TRBV6-1 to TRBJ1-2; 9 bases fit TRBD1. CDR3 length: 15 residues. Germline V gene lookup returns CDR1 MNHNS and CDR2 SASEGT. V lost 3 bases, J lost 4 bases, and 6 bases stayed unmatched. CDR3 region: CASSEPGQGGYGYTF. CDR3 coding DNA: TGTGCCAGCAGTGAGCCGGGACAGGGTGGCTATGGCTACACCTTC.

The genes are TRBV29-1 and TRBJ2-4, with TRBD1 as a possible D gene (6 bases). The V end lost 4 bases, the J end lost 6 bases, and 10 bases lay between the germline ends. The length of the CDR3 is 12 residues. The germline V gene has CDR1 SQVTM and CDR2 ANQGSEA. This CDR3 reads CSVGGGRNIQYF. In nucleotides, the CDR3 is TGCAGCGTTGGTGGGGGCCGAAACATTCAGTACTTC.

This clone was counted once. The genes are TRBV19 and TRBJ2-7, with TRBD1 matching over 8 bases. CDR3 length: 15 amino acids. With 4 bases clipped from V and 2 bases from J, the junction kept 7 bases outside the gene matches. Germline V gene sequence: CDR1 LNHDA, CDR2 SQIVND (reference sequence). In DNA form, the CDR3 reads TGTGCCAGTAGTAACCGACAGGGGTTGGCCTACGAGCAGTACTTC. Encoded protein: CASSNRQGLAYEQYF.

The J gene is TRBJ2-2, the V gene TRBV9, with 16 positions matching TRBD2. V trimming: 3 bases; J trimming: 6 bases; junction bases outside the gene matches: 11. Germline loops: CDR1 SGDLS, CDR2 YYNGEE. This CDR3 has 19 amino acids. The CDR3 loop is CASSGTPGLAGGPPGELFF. The CDR3 DNA sequence: TGTGCCAGCAGCGGGACCCCGGGACTAGCGGGGGGGCCCCCCGGGGAGCTGTTTTTT.

The J gene is TRBJ1-5, the V gene TRBV7-2; a weak D match, TRBD1 (5 bases). There are 15 residues in the CDR3. Germline V gene data show CDR1 as SGHTA and CDR2 as FQGNSA. Trimming pared 5 bases from V and 4 bases from J, leaving 15 bases between. The CDR3 DNA is TGTGCCAGCAGCCGCGGGGCCCCAGGGAATCAGCCCCAGCATTTT. Its protein product is CASSRGAPGNQPQHF.

The chain joins TRBV19 to TRBJ1-5; a possible D gene is TRBD1 (6 bases). Germline loops: CDR1 LNHDA, CDR2 SQIVND (reference sequence). V lost 7 bases and J 3 bases, leaving 7 bases between the germline ends. The CDR3 is made up of 12 amino acids. DNA of the CDR3: TGTGCCAGTAACAGGGTCAATCAGCCCCAGCATTTT. It specifies CASNRVNQPQHF.

The genes are TRBV9 and TRBJ1-2; D unresolved. The CDR3 contains 13 residues. Germline CDR1 is SGDLS and CDR2 is YYNGEE. Trimming shortened V by 4 bases and J by 8 bases, and 15 bases separated the two germline ends. The CDR3 region has the DNA TGTGCCAGCAGCCCCCGCGGGGAATCGGGCTACACCTTC. The encoded protein is CASSPRGESGYTF.

The rearrangement joins TRBV3-1 (or the pseudogene TRBV3-2) to TRBJ2-2; weak D call: TRBD1 (6 bases). Germline-derived CDR1 and CDR2 are LGHDT and YNNKEL (reference sequence). The CDR3 is 13 residues long. The V gene lost 4 bases and the J gene lost 5 bases, with 8 bases spanning the gap. CDR3 region: CASSLRGTGELFF. In nucleotides, the CDR3 is TGTGCCAGCAGCCTCAGGGGAACCGGGGAGCTGTTTTTT.